These 27 T cell receptor beta chains were sequenced from one sample in a study of control samples from healthy donors and cancer patients. Sequencing used immunoSEQ multiplex PCR; TCRdb keeps in-frame clones, though not all of them. The table lists some 150,000 clones, roughly 94% of them singletons. Specimen: blood. The source of these receptors is a middle-aged man in good health.

This chain uses TRBV15 with TRBJ1-3, with unresolved D. Between the trimmed V and J ends, which lost 2 bases and 2 bases, there was a span of 13 bases. The CDR3 has 16 amino acids. CDR1 is LNHNV and CDR2 is YYDKDF in the germline V gene (reference sequence). CDR3 DNA sequence: TGTGCCACCAGCAGACAACAAGCCCGGGCTGGAAACACCATATATTTT. It codes for CATSRQQARAGNTIYF.

The chain recombines TRBV9 with TRBJ2-3; 10 bases fit TRBD1. V was pared by 3 bases and J by 5 bases, with 3 bases of the junction left unmatched. Germline V gene sequence: CDR1 SGDLS, CDR2 YYNGEE. This CDR3 has 14 residues. For the CDR3, the DNA is TGTGCCAGCAGCGACGGGACAGGGGAAGATACGCAGTATTTT. This translates into CASSDGTGEDTQYF.

The V and J genes are TRBV9 and TRBJ1-4; TRBD1 matches at 7 bases. CDR1 and CDR2 from the germline V gene are SGDLS and YYNGEE. J was trimmed by 4 bases and V by 2 bases; bases with no gene match: 5. This CDR3 is 15 amino acids long. CDR3 nucleotide sequence: TGTGCCAGCAGCGTTGGGACAGCAATTAATGAAAAACTGTTTTTT. It yields the protein CASSVGTAINEKLFF.

The chain is built from TRBV12-5 and TRBJ1-5; 9 nucleotides agree with TRBD1. Germline-derived CDR1 and CDR2 are LGHNT and FRNRAP. This CDR3 has 15 amino acids. Germline trimming cut 1 base from V and 5 bases from J; bases unmatched to any gene: 3. CDR3 sequence reads: CASGLGDRDDQPQHF. The CDR3 coding sequence is TGTGCTAGTGGTTTGGGGGACAGGGATGATCAGCCCCAGCATTTT.

This chain joins TRBV14 and TRBJ1-4, with unresolved D. With 1 base removed from V and 6 bases from J, the gap between germline ends came to 12 bases. Germline CDR1 is SGHDN and CDR2 is FVKESK. There are 15 residues in the CDR3. The CDR3 is CASSQVPGSYEKLFF. CDR3 in DNA: TGTGCCAGCAGCCAAGTCCCCGGGAGCTATGAAAAACTGTTTTTT.

V and J are TRBV28 and TRBJ1-2; TRBD1 is a possible D gene (5 bases). V dropped 5 bases and J dropped 8 bases, with 24 bases sitting between them. The germline V gene has CDR1 MDHEN and CDR2 SYDVKM. The CDR3 covers 16 residues. The CDR3 is CASSPPLGGGVGGYTF. CDR3 bases: TGTGCCAGCAGTCCCCCCTTGGGGGGTGGGGTAGGCGGCTACACCTTC.

The chain carries TRBV18 and TRBJ1-5; tentative D call: TRBD1 (6 bases). CDR1 is KGHSH and CDR2 is LQKENI in the germline V gene. This CDR3 has 15 residues. Deletions cut 4 bases from V and 5 bases from J, with 15 bases between. The CDR3 DNA reads as TGTGCCAGCTCACTCAAAGGGGGTTTCGATCAGCCCCAGCATTTT. Translating gives CASSLKGGFDQPQHF.

The chain is built from TRBV7-9 and TRBJ2-7; no reliable D call. The CDR3 is 13 residues long. Trimming shortened V by 4 bases and J by 1 base, and 8 bases separated the two germline ends. Germline CDR1 and CDR2: SEHNR and FQNEAQ (reference sequence). The CDR3 DNA sequence: TGTGCCAGCAGCTCCCCCCGGTCCTACGAGCAGTACTTC. Amino acids: CASSSPRSYEQYF. The full variable domain, its missing parts supplied by reference TRBV7-9 and TRBJ2-7, is DTGVSQNPRHKITKRGQNVTFRCDPISEHNRLYWYRQTLGQGPEFLTYFQNEAQLEKSRLLSDRFSAERPKGSFSTLEIQRTEQGDSAMYLCASSSPRSYEQYFGPGTRLTVT.

This chain links TRBV28 with TRBJ2-6; 10 nucleotides align to TRBD2. CDR3 size: 17 residues. The V gene's germline CDR1 is MDHEN and CDR2 SYDVKM. Germline trimming cut 3 bases from V and 2 bases from J; bases unmatched to any gene: 4. The CDR3: CASSFTSGEAGANVLTF. CDR3 DNA: TGTGCCAGCAGTTTCACTAGCGGGGAGGCTGGGGCCAACGTCCTGACTTTC.

This chain connects TRBV19 to TRBJ1-5, with 9 nucleotides matching TRBD1. The V gene's germline CDR1 is LNHDA and CDR2 SQIVND (reference sequence). Trimming at V came to 4 bases and at J to 2 bases, leaving 3 bases not matched to a gene. The CDR3 runs to 15 residues. The CDR3 DNA reads as TGTGCCAGTAGTACGGACAGGGGTGGCAATCAGCCCCAGCATTTT. This encodes CASSTDRGGNQPQHF.

The V gene is TRBV10-2, the J gene TRBJ2-4, with D tentatively TRBD2 (6 bases). In germline, CDR1 is WSHSY, CDR2 SAAADI. The V and J ends lost 4 bases and 3 bases respectively, with 19 bases between them. This CDR3 has 17 residues. CDR3 sequence reads: CASSGIAGRLVKNIQYF. CDR3 nucleotides: TGCGCCAGCAGTGGGATCGCGGGGCGGCTGGTCAAAAACATTCAGTACTTC.

The V and J genes are TRBV5-6 and TRBJ2-7; D gene unclear. This CDR3 region has 12 residues. CDR1 is SGHDT and CDR2 is YYEEEE in the germline V gene. V was trimmed by 0 bases and J by 4 bases, leaving 5 bases between them. CDR3 nucleotides: TGTGCCAGCAGCTTGGCTACGTACGAGCAGTACTTC. This gives the protein CASSLATYEQYF.

This clone came up once. This chain uses TRBV18 with TRBJ2-2, with 9 positions matching TRBD2. The V segment lost 1 base and the J segment 4 bases; nucleotides outside the gene matches: 7. The CDR3 consists of 17 residues. Germline lookup yields CDR1 KGHSH and CDR2 LQKENI. The CDR3 DNA reads as TGTGCCAGCTCACCACGATCTAGCGGGGTAGCCACCGGGGAGCTGTTTTTT. It specifies CASSPRSSGVATGELFF.

The rearrangement joins TRBV30 to TRBJ1-1; D gene ambiguous. Deletions cut 3 bases from V and 1 base from J, with 9 bases between. CDR1 and CDR2 (germline): GTSNPN, SVGIG (reference sequence). The CDR3 runs 13 residues. CDR3 protein: CAWRVWENTEAFF. The CDR3 DNA reads TGTGCCTGGAGAGTCTGGGAGAACACTGAAGCTTTCTTT.

The chain recombines TRBV24-1 with TRBJ1-3, with D uncertain. Germline-derived CDR1 and CDR2 are KGHDR and SFDVKD. V was shortened by 9 bases and J by 0 bases, with 8 bases between the two germline ends. This CDR3 has 13 amino acids. The CDR3, as DNA: TGTGCCACCTCCCAGGTCTCTGGAAACACCATATATTTT. Translating gives CATSQVSGNTIYF.

The chain carries TRBV7-9 and TRBJ1-6; weak D call: TRBD1 (5 bases). The CDR3 spans 15 residues. Between the trimmed V and J ends, which lost 0 bases and 10 bases, there was a span of 13 bases. Per the germline V gene, CDR1 is SEHNR and CDR2 is FQNEAQ (reference sequence). The CDR3: CASSLAGGEGSPLHF. The CDR3 region has the DNA TGTGCCAGCAGCTTAGCTGGAGGGGAAGGATCACCCCTCCACTTT. The full variable domain, completed using reference TRBV7-9 and TRBJ1-6, is DTGVSQNPRHKITKRGQNVTFRCDPISEHNRLYWYRQTLGQGPEFLTYFQNEAQLEKSRLLSDRFSAERPKGSFSTLEIQRTEQGDSAMYLCASSLAGGEGSPLHFGNGTRLTVT.

This clone occurred once. This chain joins TRBV27 and TRBJ2-7; 13 nucleotides line up with TRBD2. Unmatched junction bases numbered 5, after V lost 6 bases and J lost 3 bases. Looked up from germline, CDR1 is MNHEY and CDR2 is SMNVEV (reference sequence). The CDR3 has 15 amino acids. The CDR3 loop reads CASSIGTSGNYEQYF. The CDR3 nucleotides are TGTGCCAGCAGCATAGGGACTAGCGGGAACTACGAGCAGTACTTC.

Only one count was recorded for this clone. This chain joins TRBV5-6 and TRBJ1-6; D is uncertain. Between the trimmed V and J ends, which lost 4 bases and 5 bases, there was a span of 13 bases. The CDR3 is made up of 15 amino acids. The V gene's germline CDR1 is SGHDT and CDR2 YYEEEE. The CDR3 is CASSTKYGDNSPLHF. In nucleotides, the CDR3 is TGTGCCAGCAGCACCAAGTACGGGGATAATTCACCCCTCCACTTT.

V usage is TRBV28 and J usage is TRBJ1-3; 11 nucleotides match TRBD1. The CDR3 sequence is 14 residues long. CDR1 and CDR2 from the germline V gene are MDHEN and SYDVKM. J was trimmed by 7 bases and V by 5 bases; bases with no gene match: 4. The CDR3 loop reads CASSARDRGNTIYF. In DNA, the CDR3 is TGTGCCAGCAGTGCCCGGGACAGGGGGAACACCATATATTTT.

This clone was counted between two and nine times. The V and J genes are TRBV29-1 and TRBJ2-1; 7 bases fit TRBD1. The germline V gene encodes CDR1 SQVTM and CDR2 ANQGSEA. V lost 3 bases, J lost 0 bases, and 2 bases stayed unmatched. The CDR3 extends over 14 amino acids. This CDR3 is CSVEGTASYNEQFF. In DNA form, the CDR3 reads TGCAGCGTTGAGGGGACAGCCTCCTACAATGAGCAGTTCTTC.

The rearrangement uses TRBV28 and TRBJ2-7; TRBD1 agrees at 11 bases. CDR3 length: 15 amino acids. CDR1 and CDR2 (germline): MDHEN, SYDVKM. V gave up 3 bases and J gave up 3 bases; unmatched junction bases: 4. The CDR3 loop is CASSFSGTGGYEQYF. The CDR3 DNA reads as TGTGCCAGCAGTTTTAGCGGGACAGGGGGCTACGAGCAGTACTTC.

The chain employs TRBV5-1 and TRBJ1-1; D gene uncertain. Trimming pared 0 bases from V and 7 bases from J, leaving 10 bases between. This CDR3 has 13 amino acids. The germline CDR1 and CDR2 sequences are SGHRS and YFSETQ. CDR3 sequence reads: CASSLGSRVEAFF. The CDR3 coding sequence is TGCGCCAGCAGCTTGGGGTCCCGGGTTGAAGCTTTCTTT.

The V gene is TRBV7-2, the J gene TRBJ1-3; D unclear. Per germline, CDR1 SGHTA and CDR2 FQGNSA. Trimming stripped 1 base from V and 4 bases from J, with 8 bases between. The CDR3 length is 14 residues. In DNA form, the CDR3 reads TGTGCCAGCAGCTTAGGATCCCCCGGAAACACCATATATTTT. Its protein is CASSLGSPGNTIYF.

Notes on this clone: Other DNA sequences within the sample encode an identical CDR3. This chain uses TRBV24-1 with TRBJ2-2, with D hard to call. This CDR3 is built from 13 residues. From germline, CDR1 is KGHDR and CDR2 SFDVKD. V was cut by 5 bases and J by 0 bases, with 3 bases left in between. The CDR3 spells CATSGANTGELFF. In DNA, the CDR3 is TGTGCCACCAGTGGTGCGAACACCGGGGAGCTGTTTTTT.

J is TRBJ1-5 and V is TRBV27; D gene unclear. The V gene's germline CDR1 is MNHEY and CDR2 SMNVEV (reference sequence). The V end lost 11 bases, the J end lost 3 bases, and 17 bases lay between the germline ends. This CDR3 has 14 residues. The CDR3 coding sequence is TGTGCCGCCCCCCCCCGGCAGCCCAATCAGCCCCAGCATTTT. Protein: CAAPPRQPNQPQHF.

The J gene is TRBJ2-2, the V gene TRBV11-2, with D perhaps matching TRBD1 (5 bases). Germline V lookup: CDR1 SGHAT, CDR2 FQNNGV. CDR3 size: 13 residues. Trimming took 5 bases from V and 7 from J, leaving 11 bases between them. CDR3 sequence reads: CASSAHQGGELFF. The CDR3 DNA reads TGTGCCAGCAGCGCCCACCAGGGCGGGGAGCTGTTTTTT.

CDR3 amino acids: CASNHAGNTEAFF. Written as DNA, the CDR3 is TGTGCCAGCAACCATGCGGGTAACACTGAAGCTTTCTTT. The rearrangement joins TRBV9 to TRBJ1-1; D remains ambiguous. The CDR3 has 13 residues. The V gene lost 6 bases and the J gene lost 2 bases, with 11 bases spanning the gap. Per the germline V gene, CDR1 is SGDLS and CDR2 is YYNGEE.